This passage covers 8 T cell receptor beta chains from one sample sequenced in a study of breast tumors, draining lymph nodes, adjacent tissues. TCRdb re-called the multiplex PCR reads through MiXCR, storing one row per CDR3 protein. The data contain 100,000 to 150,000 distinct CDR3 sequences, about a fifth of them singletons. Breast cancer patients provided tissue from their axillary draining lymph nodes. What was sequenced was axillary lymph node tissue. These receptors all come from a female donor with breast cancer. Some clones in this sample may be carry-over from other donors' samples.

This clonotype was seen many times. The CDR3 here is CASSPTSGLTKNTQYF. The CDR3 DNA reads TGTGCCAGCAGCCCCACTAGCGGACTCACAAAGAATACGCAGTATTTT. V is TRBV11-2 and J is TRBJ2-3, with TRBD2 matching over 8 bases. This CDR3 spans 16 amino acids. Germline CDR1 SGHAT, CDR2 FQNNGV. V was pared by 5 bases and J by 7 bases, with 14 bases of the junction left unmatched.

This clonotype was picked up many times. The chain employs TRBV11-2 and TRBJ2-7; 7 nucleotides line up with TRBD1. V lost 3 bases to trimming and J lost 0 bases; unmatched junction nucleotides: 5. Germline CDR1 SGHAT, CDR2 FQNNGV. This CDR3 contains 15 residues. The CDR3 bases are TGTGCCAGCAGCTTGGGACAGAACCCCTCCTACGAGCAGTACTTC. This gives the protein CASSLGQNPSYEQYF.

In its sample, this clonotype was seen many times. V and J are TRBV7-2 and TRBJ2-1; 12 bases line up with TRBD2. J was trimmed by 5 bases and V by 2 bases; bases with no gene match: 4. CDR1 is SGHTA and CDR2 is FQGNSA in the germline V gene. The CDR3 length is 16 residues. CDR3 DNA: TGTGCCAGCAGCTTAAGGACTAGCGGGGCGGACAATGAGCAGTTCTTC. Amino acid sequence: CASSLRTSGADNEQFF.

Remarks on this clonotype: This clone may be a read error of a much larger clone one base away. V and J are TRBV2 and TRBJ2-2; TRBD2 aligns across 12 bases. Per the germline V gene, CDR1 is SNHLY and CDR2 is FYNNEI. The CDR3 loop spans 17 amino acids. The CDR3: CAIPGGTSGQNTGELCF. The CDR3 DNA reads TGTGCCATCCCAGGGGGGACTAGCGGGCAGAACACCGGGGAGCTGTGTTTT. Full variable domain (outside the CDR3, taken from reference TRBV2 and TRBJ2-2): EPEVTQTPSHQVTQMGQEVILRCVPISNHLYFYWYRQILGQKVEFLVSFYNNEISEKSEIFDDQFSVERPDGSNFTLKIRSTKLEDSAMYFCAIPGGTSGQNTGELCFGEGSRLTVL.

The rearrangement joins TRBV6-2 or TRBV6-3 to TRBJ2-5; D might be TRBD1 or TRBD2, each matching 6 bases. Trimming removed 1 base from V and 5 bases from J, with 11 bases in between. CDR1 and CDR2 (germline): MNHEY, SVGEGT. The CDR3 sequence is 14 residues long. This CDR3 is CASSYFGGSETQYF. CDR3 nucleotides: TGTGCCAGCAGTTACTTCGGGGGCTCGGAGACCCAGTACTTC.

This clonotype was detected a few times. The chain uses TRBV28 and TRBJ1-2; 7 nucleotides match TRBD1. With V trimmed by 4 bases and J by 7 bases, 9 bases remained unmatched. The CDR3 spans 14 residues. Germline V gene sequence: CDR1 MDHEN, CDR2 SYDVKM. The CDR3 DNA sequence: TGTGCCAGCAGTTCCGAACAGGGGATCGGTGGCTACACCTTC. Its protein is CASSSEQGIGGYTF.

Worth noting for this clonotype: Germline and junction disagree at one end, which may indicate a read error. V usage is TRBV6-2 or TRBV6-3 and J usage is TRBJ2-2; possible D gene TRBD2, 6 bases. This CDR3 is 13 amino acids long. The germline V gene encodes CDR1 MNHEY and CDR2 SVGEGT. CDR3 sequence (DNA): TGTGCCAGCAGTTACGCCGACTTCGGGGGGCTGTTTTTT. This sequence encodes CASSYADFGGLFF.

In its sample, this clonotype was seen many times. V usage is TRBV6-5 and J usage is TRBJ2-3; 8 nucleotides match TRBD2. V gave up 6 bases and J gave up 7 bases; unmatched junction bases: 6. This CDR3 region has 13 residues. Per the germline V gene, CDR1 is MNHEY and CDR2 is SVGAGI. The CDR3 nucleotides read TGTGCCAGCAGGGCAGCGGGAGTCCATACGCAGTATTTT. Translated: CASRAAGVHTQYF.